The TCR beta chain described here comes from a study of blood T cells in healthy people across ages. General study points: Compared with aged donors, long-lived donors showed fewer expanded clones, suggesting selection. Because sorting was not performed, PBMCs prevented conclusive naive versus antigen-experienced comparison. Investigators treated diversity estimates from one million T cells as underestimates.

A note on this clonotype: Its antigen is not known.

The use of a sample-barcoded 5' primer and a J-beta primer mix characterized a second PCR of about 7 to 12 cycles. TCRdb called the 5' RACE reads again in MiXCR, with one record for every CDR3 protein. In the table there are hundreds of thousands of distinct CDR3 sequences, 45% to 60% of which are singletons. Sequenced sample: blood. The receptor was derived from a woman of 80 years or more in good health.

The CDR3 is CASSARVPGANVLTF. CDR3 in DNA: TGTGCCAGCAGTGCGAGGGTTCCTGGGGCCAACGTCCTGACTTTC. J is TRBJ2-6 and V is TRBV12-3 or TRBV12-4; tentatively, D is TRBD2 (5 bases). V was pared by 5 bases and J by 2 bases, with 10 bases between. The CDR3 runs 15 residues.